The 20 T cell receptor beta chains in this list originate from one sample, sequenced in a study of T cells after yellow fever vaccination. Each CDR3 protein is one row after TCRdb ran MiXCR on the 5' RACE reads. The sample consists of around 600,000 distinct CDR3 sequences, around 12% of them appearing once. The material was PBMCs, obtained on the day of the yellow fever booster vaccination. The receptors come from a young man who received the YFV17D yellow fever vaccine.

The chain carries TRBV6-5 and TRBJ1-6, with 8 nucleotides matching TRBD1. Trimming took 0 bases from V and 10 from J; bases not matched to a gene: 14. Germline CDR1 MNHEY, CDR2 SVGAGI. The CDR3 has 18 residues. Here the CDR3 reads CASSYSFGQGLFGSPLHF. CDR3 nucleotide sequence: TGTGCCAGCAGTTACTCGTTCGGACAGGGTCTTTTCGGCTCACCCCTCCACTTT.

The rearrangement uses TRBV5-4 and TRBJ2-3, with D perhaps matching TRBD1 or TRBD2 (5 bases each). V dropped 6 bases and J dropped 0 bases, with 8 bases sitting between them. Germline values: CDR1 SGHNT, CDR2 YYREEE (reference sequence). The CDR3 extends over 13 amino acids. The CDR3 coding sequence is TGTGCCAGCAAACGGGACAGCACAGATACGCAGTATTTT. Its translation is CASKRDSTDTQYF. Full variable domain (remainder filled in from reference TRBV5-4 and TRBJ2-3): ETGVTQSPTHLIKTRGQQVTLRCSSQSGHNTVSWYQQALGQGPQFIFQYYREEENGRGNFPPRFSGLQFPNYSSELNVNALELDDSALYLCASKRDSTDTQYFGPGTRLTVL.

In regard to this clonotype: With a much larger clone just one base away, this may be a read error. The V and J genes are TRBV20-1 and TRBJ2-3, with TRBD2 matching over 9 bases. Germline CDR1 is DFQATT and CDR2 is SNEGSKA (reference sequence). The CDR3 runs to 14 residues. CDR3 sequence reads: CCVRRGGRTDTQYF. DNA of the CDR3: TGCTGTGTCCGGCGGGGGGGGCGCACAGATACGCAGTATTTT.

This clonotype was picked up many times. An end of the junction does not agree with germline; a read error may underlie this. The J gene is TRBJ2-2, the V gene TRBV5-1; D ambiguous. Per the germline V gene, CDR1 is SGHRS and CDR2 is YFSETQ. This CDR3 has 13 residues. The CDR3 sequence: CASSSANTGELFF. Written as DNA, the CDR3 is TGTGCCTCTTCTTCCGCGAACACCGGGGAGCTGTTTTTT.

The chain joins TRBV6-5 to TRBJ1-1; D is possibly TRBD1 (5 bases). The CDR3 has 12 amino acids. The germline V and J ends were trimmed by 6 bases and 5 bases, with 10 bases remaining between them. Germline V gene lookup returns CDR1 MNHEY and CDR2 SVGAGI. In DNA, the CDR3 is TGTGCCAGCAGGGGGGTTTTTACTGAAGCTTTCTTT. Protein product: CASRGVFTEAFF.

This chain links TRBV19 with TRBJ2-3; 13 bases agree with TRBD2. Germline CDR1 LNHDA, CDR2 SQIVND (reference sequence). J gave up 5 bases and V 9 bases, and 8 bases lay outside the gene matches. The CDR3 is 15 residues long. In nucleotides, the CDR3 is TGTGCCAGCAAGGGGACTAGCGGGACTATAGATACGCAGTATTTT. This encodes CASKGTSGTIDTQYF.

The rearrangement uses TRBV5-1 and TRBJ1-2, with D uncertain. CDR1 is SGHRS, CDR2 YFSETQ, per germline. V was cut by 0 bases and J by 8 bases, with 14 bases left in between. The length of the CDR3 is 14 residues. The CDR3 DNA sequence: TGCGCCAGCAGCTTGGCGGTAGGGAATCCCGGCTACACCTTC. It codes for CASSLAVGNPGYTF.

Only a few counts were recorded for this clonotype. The genes are TRBV4-3 and TRBJ2-7; TRBD2 matches at 14 bases. The germline V gene has CDR1 LGHNA and CDR2 YSLEER. Trimming at V came to 1 base and at J to 9 bases, leaving 17 bases not matched to a gene. The CDR3 runs to 19 residues. The DNA for the CDR3 is TGCGCCAGCAGCCAAGTCGCCGGGACTAGCGGGAGCGTTAACACGGGGCAGTACTTC. Its protein is CASSQVAGTSGSVNTGQYF.

This chain uses TRBV20-1 with TRBJ2-3; possible D gene TRBD1, 5 bases. Germline loops: CDR1 DFQATT, CDR2 SNEGSKA (reference sequence). The CDR3 is made up of 15 amino acids. The CDR3 here is CSGQDTRSGTDTQYF. The CDR3 DNA follows: TGCAGCGGGCAGGACACCCGGTCCGGCACAGATACGCAGTATTTT.

This clonotype has a handful of counts. The CDR3 loop reads CASSLVVGQTQYF. CDR3 nucleotides: TGCGCCAGCAGCTTGGTCGTCGGGCAGACCCAGTACTTC. The chain links TRBV5-1 to TRBJ2-5, with D unresolved. Trimming shortened V by 0 bases and J by 6 bases, and 9 bases separated the two germline ends. The length of the CDR3 is 13 residues. Germline CDR1 is SGHRS and CDR2 is YFSETQ.

The CDR3: CATSSDRGAYNEQFF. The CDR3, as DNA: TGTGCCACCAGCTCCGACAGGGGGGCCTACAATGAGCAGTTCTTC. The chain uses TRBV24-1 and TRBJ2-1; TRBD1 matches at 9 bases. Losses at the gene ends were 7 bases for V and 2 bases for J; bases not matched to a gene: 5. There are 15 residues in the CDR3. CDR1 and CDR2 (germline): KGHDR, SFDVKD.

The chain joins TRBV7-8 to TRBJ2-1; D is unresolved. With 5 bases removed from V and 7 bases from J, the gap between germline ends came to 15 bases. This CDR3 comprises 14 residues. Germline values: CDR1 SGHVS, CDR2 FQNEAQ. CDR3 in DNA: TGTGCCAGCAGCACCCAGGCTAGGCGTAATGAGCAGTTCTTC. Its translation is CASSTQARRNEQFF.

CDR3 nucleotide sequence: TGTGCCAGCAGTGAAGCTATCAGGGCCTCGGGGGTCACCATATATTTT. Translated, it gives CASSEAIRASGVTIYF. The chain joins TRBV6-1 to TRBJ1-3; D possibly corresponds to TRBD1 (5 bases). Trimming took 0 bases from V and 9 from J, leaving 18 bases between them. Germline CDR1 reads MNHNS; CDR2 reads SASEGT. CDR3 length: 16 residues.

This clonotype was recorded many times. The J gene is TRBJ2-2, the V gene TRBV20-1, with 10 bases that match TRBD2. After removal of 2 bases from V and 11 bases from J, the junction contained 2 bases not matched to a gene. This CDR3 comprises 12 residues. Germline loops: CDR1 DFQATT, CDR2 SNEGSKA (reference sequence). CDR3 in DNA: TGCAGTGCTAGAAAGCGGGAGGGTGAGCTGTTTTTT. This translates into CSARKREGELFF.

This clonotype was seen a handful of times. This rearrangement joins TRBV5-5 to TRBJ2-2, with 13 nucleotides matching TRBD2. The CDR3 has 16 residues. J gave up 7 bases and V 2 bases, and 5 bases lay outside the gene matches. Germline V gene lookup returns CDR1 SGHKS and CDR2 YYEKEE (reference sequence). The CDR3: CASSLLAGGPGGELFF. As DNA, the CDR3 is TGTGCCAGCAGCTTACTAGCGGGAGGGCCGGGCGGGGAGCTGTTTTTT. Full variable domain (missing parts from reference TRBV5-5 and TRBJ2-2): DAGVTQSPTHLIKTRGQQVTLRCSPISGHKSVSWYQQVLGQGPQFIFQYYEKEERGRGNFPDRFSARQFPNYSSELNVNALLLGDSALYLCASSLLAGGPGGELFFGEGSRLTVL.

The chain uses TRBV29-1 and TRBJ2-3, with D tentatively TRBD2 (6 bases). In germline, CDR1 is SQVTM, CDR2 ANQGSEA. This CDR3 contains 14 residues. Trimming pared 1 base from V and 0 bases from J, leaving 8 bases between. CDR3 DNA: TGCAGCGTTGAAGCGGGGACTAGCACAGATACGCAGTATTTT. It encodes CSVEAGTSTDTQYF.

The chain is built from TRBV29-1 and TRBJ2-1; possible D gene TRBD1, 6 bases. Per the germline V gene, CDR1 is SQVTM and CDR2 is ANQGSEA. CDR3 length: 13 residues. Trimming left V 6 bases short and J 2 bases short, with 11 bases between. In nucleotides, the CDR3 is TGCAGCGTCCGGGACACGGCCTACAATGAGCAGTTCTTC. Its protein product is CSVRDTAYNEQFF.

The CDR3 DNA reads TGCAGTGCTAGAGGGACAGGATACCGGGAGGGCCGGACCGGGGAGCTGTTTTTT. This translates into CSARGTGYREGRTGELFF. This sequence joins TRBV20-1 and TRBJ2-2; perhaps TRBD2 as D (8 bases). CDR3 size: 18 residues. Germline V gene lookup returns CDR1 DFQATT and CDR2 SNEGSKA (reference sequence). The V end was cut by 1 base, the J end by 5 bases, with 23 bases between.

The sample holds a few counts of this clonotype. The chain recombines TRBV5-1 with TRBJ1-2; possible D gene TRBD1, 6 bases. Trimming shortened V by 3 bases and J by 5 bases, and 14 bases separated the two germline ends. Per germline, CDR1 SGHRS and CDR2 YFSETQ. The CDR3 contains 14 residues. This CDR3 reads CASSSGDIEYGYTF. For the CDR3, the DNA is TGCGCCAGCAGCTCGGGGGACATTGAGTATGGCTACACCTTC.

J is TRBJ1-1 and V is TRBV19; D ambiguous. The V and J ends lost 6 bases and 4 bases respectively, with 15 bases between them. Per the germline V gene, CDR1 is LNHDA and CDR2 is SQIVND (reference sequence). This CDR3 is 14 amino acids long. The CDR3 here is CASSPYLVRTEAFF. The CDR3 bases are TGTGCCAGTAGCCCATATTTGGTCCGCACTGAAGCTTTCTTT. Full variable domain (rest looked up from reference TRBV19 and TRBJ1-1): DGGITQSPKYLFRKEGQNVTLSCEQNLNHDAMYWYRQDPGQGLRLIYYSQIVNDFQKGDIAEGYSVSREKKESFPLTVTSAQKNPTAFYLCASSPYLVRTEAFFGQGTRLTVV.